The 3 T cell receptor beta chains below were found in one sample sequenced in a study of T cell changes during pregnancy in multiple sclerosis. Assay: immunoSEQ multiplex PCR; the TCRdb copy retains only in-frame clones and omits some. The sample has 80,000 to 130,000 clones; around 93% are singletons. This specimen consisted of peripheral blood, obtained before pregnancy. The receptor source for this set is a female donor with multiple sclerosis, enrolled in a pregnancy study.

V usage is TRBV9 and J usage is TRBJ1-1; D gene unclear. The CDR3 contains 15 residues. Per the germline V gene, CDR1 is SGDLS and CDR2 is YYNGEE. Trimming left V 0 bases short and J 0 bases short, with 9 bases between. For the CDR3, the DNA is TGTGCCAGCAGCGTAGTGCAGGCGATGAACACTGAAGCTTTCTTT. This encodes CASSVVQAMNTEAFF.

V is TRBV11-2 and J is TRBJ2-7, with a weak D call TRBD2 (5 bases). The germline gives CDR1 SGHAT, CDR2 FQNNGV. The V and J ends lost 6 bases and 4 bases respectively, with 19 bases between them. This CDR3 has 15 residues. CDR3 DNA: TGTGCCAGCAGTAAGTTCGGGGAACTCCCGTACGAGCAGTACTTC. Protein: CASSKFGELPYEQYF.

The chain combines TRBV9 with TRBJ1-1, with a possible D match to TRBD1 (5 bases). Germline CDR1 reads SGDLS; CDR2 reads YYNGEE. The V end lost 0 bases, the J end lost 2 bases, and 11 bases lay between the germline ends. This CDR3 is built from 15 residues. The CDR3 sequence: CASSVDAGYNTEAFF. The DNA of the CDR3 is TGTGCCAGCAGCGTAGATGCAGGGTATAACACTGAAGCTTTCTTT. The full variable domain, rest sourced from reference TRBV9 and TRBJ1-1, is DSGVTQTPKHLITATGQRVTLRCSPRSGDLSVYWYQQSLDQGLQFLIQYYNGEERAKGNILERFSAQQFPDLHSELNLSSLELGDSALYFCASSVDAGYNTEAFFGQGTRLTVV.